Below are 3 T cell receptor beta chains sequenced from a single sample in a study of patients and donors after allogeneic stem cell transplantation (dated by TCRdb to the early 2020s). Libraries came from RT-PCR. Sequencing used a NextSeq 550. TCRdb reanalyzed the raw reads on its own, using fastp at Q25 for trimming and MiXCR for clone calling, and kept in-frame beta chains. Each entry is one CDR3 protein sequence, shown with its most common DNA and genes. The sample data list about a million distinct CDR3 sequences, and roughly 17% of these were observed just once. The biggest ten clones account for about 6% of the sample. Sequencing input: blood, either unsorted or a sorted T cell fraction (not recorded which). All receptors derive from a human donor who was either an allogeneic HSCT recipient or a stem cell or donor lymphocyte infusion donor (not recorded which). It is not recorded whose cells these are; they may come from a transplant donor.

This clonotype has only a few counts. The chain has TRBV4-3 and TRBJ2-3, with D possibly being TRBD1 or TRBD2 (5 bases each). This CDR3 contains 19 residues. V lost 4 bases to trimming and J lost 2 bases, with 25 bases between them. CDR1 LGHNA and CDR2 YSLEER come from the germline V gene. CDR3 region: CASSRLLPSGRSSTDTQYF. In nucleotides, the CDR3 is TGCGCCAGCAGCCGATTGTTGCCCTCGGGACGTTCCTCCACAGATACGCAGTATTTT.

This clonotype appeared a few times. The chain uses TRBV7-9 and TRBJ1-5; 9 nucleotides line up with TRBD1. The CDR3 extends over 15 amino acids. Germline V gene sequence: CDR1 SEHNR, CDR2 FQNEAQ (reference sequence). Trimming cost V 5 bases and J 4 bases; bases outside gene matches: 6. CDR3 in amino acids: CASSRTGAENQPQHF. The CDR3 DNA reads TGTGCCAGCAGCCGGACAGGGGCGGAAAATCAGCCCCAGCATTTT.

This rearrangement joins TRBV4-1 to TRBJ2-7, with D possibly matching TRBD1 (5 bases). There are 14 residues in the CDR3. Trimming shortened V by 0 bases and J by 3 bases, and 9 bases separated the two germline ends. Germline V lookup: CDR1 MGHRA, CDR2 YSYEKL. The DNA of the CDR3 is TGCGCCAGCAGCCAAGACCGACAGATCTACGAGCAGTACTTC. The encoded protein is CASSQDRQIYEQYF.